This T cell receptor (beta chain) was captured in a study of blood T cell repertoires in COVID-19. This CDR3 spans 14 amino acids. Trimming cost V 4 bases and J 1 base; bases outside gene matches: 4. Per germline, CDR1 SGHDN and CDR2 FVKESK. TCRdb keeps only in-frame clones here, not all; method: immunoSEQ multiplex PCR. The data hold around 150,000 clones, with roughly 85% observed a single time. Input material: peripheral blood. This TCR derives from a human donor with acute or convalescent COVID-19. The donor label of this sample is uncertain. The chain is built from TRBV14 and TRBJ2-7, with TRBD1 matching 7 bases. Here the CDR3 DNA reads TGTGCCAGCAGCCGAGGGACAGCTTCCTACGAGCAGTACTTC. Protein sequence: CASSRGTASYEQYF.